This T cell receptor (beta chain) was sequenced for a study of cytomegalovirus exposure and HLA in healthy donors (dated by TCRdb to 2016 to 2017). The study in broad terms: According to a later analysis, the 120 or so validation repertoires were produced on the same platform as the approximately 690 repertoires of the first cohort. Besides the first cohort of around 670 subjects, a separate validation cohort made up of 120 different subjects was used. To predict cytomegalovirus infection status, the study combined high-throughput TCR immunosequencing, statistical association of individual TCRs with disease status, and machine learning. The study was designed to test whether signatures of past pathogen exposure could be identified by cataloging public T cell receptors.

About this clone: Its antigen is currently not known. No quality values exist for individual bases; no much larger clone is one base distant.

The donors belonged to the validation cohort of about 120 subjects, which was separate from the approximately 700-subject first cohort. What the work shows at the level of the full study, not this receptor alone: In a later analysis, TCRs clustered in the first cohort were found to also tend to co-occur in the 130 or so validation repertoires, with 94% of cluster scores above 0. Most TCR sequences were observed very rarely across donors, whereas some public TCRs were present in many individuals. In the study, about 150 TCR beta chains were listed as associated with cytomegalovirus. Cytomegalovirus status was reported to be diagnosed by the classifier with high specificity and sensitivity in both the original and validation cohorts. A later analysis had no HLA typing for the validation cohort, so co-occurrence there was scored across all 120 or so repertoires. In vitro tests confirmed that three of the cytomegalovirus-associated TCR beta chains recognize cytomegalovirus antigens. According to the authors, the approach could potentially be generalized to other disease states and immunological phenotypes.

The germline V gene specifies MDHEN as CDR1 and SYDVKM as CDR2. Here V drops 3 bases and J drops 6 bases, and the junction holds 8 bases not matched to any gene. The CDR3 measures 15 amino acids from cysteine to phenylalanine. Left in the record is the CDR3 DNA by itself, 45 bases read in frame from the first base. Library preparation used the immunoSEQ multiplex PCR assay. In the paper's pipeline: To diagnose cytomegalovirus status from the catalog of TCR beta chain sequences, a statistical classification framework was built. TCRdb's version of the immuneACCESS table is confined to in-frame rearrangements and falls short of the full clone set. An unresolved V gene accounts for under half of the shortfall where checked; the remainder is of unknown origin. V, J and clone size derive from that table, while D and trimming were established from the DNA sequence. The sample table records 260,000 or so clones; roughly 90% of these occur just once. Of the sample, approximately 0.95% is held by the ten largest clones.

Sequencing input: PBMCs. The chain employs TRBV28 and TRBJ2-1, with 7 bases matching TRBD1. This receptor was identified in a woman younger than 30 in good health and CMV-seronegative. Read as DNA, the sequence is TGTGCCAGCAGTTTTAGACAGGGTAATTCCAATGAGCAGTTCTTC. Its product reads: CASSFRQGNSNEQFF.